This T cell receptor (beta chain) was sequenced for a study of T-cell memory formation after mild COVID-19. As for this clonotype: Its antigen is unknown.

TCRdb re-called the 5' RACE reads through MiXCR, storing one row per CDR3 protein. The sample lists roughly 560,000 distinct CDR3 sequences; roughly 22% were seen once. Study-level points and caveats: Second-wave clones reaching peak frequency on day 37 lacked confirmed SARS-CoV-2 specificity.

The sample was PBMCs or a T cell subset sorted from them (not recorded which). This TCR derives from an adult woman who had mild COVID-19 (a few samples of this study predate the infection). Cell type and time point are not known.

CDR3 protein: CASSQLGAIETQYF. Here the CDR3 DNA reads TGTGCCAGCAGCCAATTGGGGGCAATAGAGACCCAGTACTTC. This chain links TRBV6-5 with TRBJ2-5; TRBD1 is a possible D gene (6 bases). CDR1 MNHEY and CDR2 SVGAGI come from the germline V gene. The V and J ends lost 6 bases and 4 bases respectively, with 15 bases between them. The CDR3 is 14 amino acids.